Listed here are 24 T cell receptor beta chains from one sample, sequenced in a study of blood T cell repertoires in COVID-19. This table comes from immunoSEQ multiplex PCR, and its TCRdb copy is limited to in-frame clones, with some not included. The sample lists a few hundred thousand clones, 85% to 90% occurring once. Sequenced material: peripheral blood. The receptors shown here come from a human donor in a cohort sampled during active COVID-19.

The rearrangement links TRBV28 to TRBJ1-5; TRBD1 matches 10 bases. From germline, CDR1 is MDHEN and CDR2 SYDVKM. This CDR3 has 16 residues. The V segment lost 6 bases and the J segment 6 bases; nucleotides outside the gene matches: 11. The DNA of the CDR3 is TGTGCCAGCAGCCGCCTGACAGGGGGCGGTGGTCAGCCCCAGCATTTT. Translated: CASSRLTGGGGQPQHF.

The chain carries TRBV24-1 and TRBJ2-1; D not certain. Trimming cost V 5 bases and J 2 bases, with 3 bases left between them. This CDR3 comprises 12 residues. Looked up from germline, CDR1 is KGHDR and CDR2 is SFDVKD. The CDR3 DNA reads as TGTGCCACCAGTGCCACCTACAATGAGCAGTTCTTC. It is translated as CATSATYNEQFF.

The count of this clone is one. The chain joins TRBV6-5 to TRBJ1-5, with D possibly being TRBD1 (6 bases). Germline loops: CDR1 MNHEY, CDR2 SVGAGI. V was clipped by 6 bases and J by 7 bases, with 16 bases between them. The CDR3 has 14 amino acids. Here the CDR3 reads CASSPGWGQQPQHF. Here the CDR3 DNA reads TGTGCCAGCAGCCCCGGGTGGGGGCAACAGCCCCAGCATTTT.

This sequence joins TRBV19 and TRBJ1-2; D may be TRBD1 (5 bases). Trimming removed 7 bases from V and 4 bases from J, with 16 bases in between. This CDR3 region has 14 residues. The germline gives CDR1 LNHDA, CDR2 SQIVND (reference sequence). As DNA, the CDR3 is TGTGCCAGTACCCCGACGGGGGTGGGCTATGGCTACACCTTC. It translates to CASTPTGVGYGYTF. The variable domain in full, completed from reference TRBV19 and TRBJ1-2, reads DGGITQSPKYLFRKEGQNVTLSCEQNLNHDAMYWYRQDPGQGLRLIYYSQIVNDFQKGDIAEGYSVSREKKESFPLTVTSAQKNPTAFYLCASTPTGVGYGYTFGSGTRLTVV.

This chain uses TRBV6-1 with TRBJ1-5, with D unresolved. This CDR3 comprises 13 residues. The germline V and J ends were trimmed by 3 bases and 7 bases, with 10 bases remaining between them. Germline CDR1 MNHNS, CDR2 SASEGT. Here the CDR3 DNA reads TGTGCCAGCAGTGACCTTTCAGTGCAGCCCCAGCATTTT. This encodes CASSDLSVQPQHF.

This clone was seen a handful of times. The genes are TRBV7-3 and TRBJ2-2, with 7 bases matching TRBD1. Trimming cost V 3 bases and J 2 bases; bases outside gene matches: 3. This CDR3 comprises 15 residues. In germline, CDR1 is SGHTA, CDR2 FQGTGA. The CDR3 DNA reads as TGTGCCAGCAGCTTGGGGACAGTAAACACCGGGGAGCTGTTTTTT. Amino acid sequence: CASSLGTVNTGELFF.

The chain combines TRBV25-1 with TRBJ1-2; 7 nucleotides line up with TRBD1. Trimming at V came to 5 bases and at J to 3 bases, leaving 3 bases not matched to a gene. The CDR3 loop spans 13 amino acids. CDR1 and CDR2 (germline): MGHDK, SYGVNS. CDR3 residues: CASSPDRDYGYTF. CDR3 DNA: TGTGCCAGCAGTCCCGACAGGGACTATGGCTACACCTTC.

This chain connects TRBV7-9 to TRBJ1-2; TRBD1 matches at 8 bases. Germline V gives CDR1 SEHNR, CDR2 FQNEAQ (reference sequence). The V gene end was trimmed by 3 bases and the J gene end by 6 bases; junction bases not matched to a gene: 9. The CDR3 consists of 15 residues. CDR3 sequence (DNA): TGTGCCAGCAGCTTCACCGGGACAGGTCTCGATGGCTACACCTTC. Amino acid sequence: CASSFTGTGLDGYTF.

This clone was counted only a few times. The V gene is TRBV4-1, the J gene TRBJ2-1; TRBD2 matches at 9 bases. The CDR3 contains 15 residues. V lost 0 bases to trimming and J lost 7 bases; unmatched junction nucleotides: 4. Germline loops: CDR1 MGHRA, CDR2 YSYEKL. In nucleotides, the CDR3 is TGCGCCAGCAGCCAAGAAAGGCGGGGGGGGAATGAGCAGTTCTTC. Encoded protein: CASSQERRGGNEQFF.

V is TRBV7-9 and J is TRBJ1-1; 10 positions agree with TRBD1. The CDR3 has 15 amino acids. The V gene end was trimmed by 5 bases and the J gene end by 4 bases; junction bases not matched to a gene: 7. Germline-derived CDR1 and CDR2 are SEHNR and FQNEAQ (reference sequence). CDR3 nucleotide sequence: TGTGCCAGCAGCCAAGAGACAGGGGGCGGCACTGAAGCTTTCTTT. Amino acid sequence: CASSQETGGGTEAFF.

The chain recombines TRBV19 with TRBJ1-2; the match to TRBD1 covers 9 bases. This CDR3 comprises 15 residues. The V and J ends lost 5 bases and 4 bases, in that order; junction bases with no gene match: 8. Germline loops: CDR1 LNHDA, CDR2 SQIVND (reference sequence). The CDR3 loop reads CASSSQTGGGYGYTF. The DNA for the CDR3 is TGTGCCAGTAGTTCCCAGACAGGGGGAGGCTATGGCTACACCTTC.

The V call is TRBV29-1, the J call TRBJ2-7, with D perhaps matching TRBD2 (6 bases). Trimming cost V 4 bases and J 6 bases, with 13 bases left between them. Germline values: CDR1 SQVTM, CDR2 ANQGSEA. There are 12 residues in the CDR3. This CDR3 reads CSVAPHGGEQYF. CDR3 DNA sequence: TGCAGCGTTGCCCCACACGGGGGCGAGCAGTACTTC.

The CDR3 DNA reads TGTGCCAGCAGCCCCACGCGCTCTGGGGCCAACGTCCTGACTTTC. Residues: CASSPTRSGANVLTF. The chain combines TRBV11-2 with TRBJ2-6; D gene ambiguous. Deletions cut 5 bases from V and 0 bases from J, with 8 bases between. Germline values: CDR1 SGHAT, CDR2 FQNNGV. The CDR3 sequence is 15 residues long.

The genes are TRBV7-8 and TRBJ2-7; 10 bases are shared with TRBD2. CDR3 length: 14 amino acids. Germline CDR1 and CDR2: SGHVS and FQNEAQ. Trimming removed 2 bases from V and 2 bases from J; junction bases left unmatched: 0. The CDR3 spells CASSLLAGAYEQYF. DNA for the CDR3: TGTGCCAGCAGCTTACTAGCGGGGGCCTACGAGCAGTACTTC.

The chain has TRBV6-5 and TRBJ2-1; D might be TRBD2 (5 bases). This CDR3 comprises 12 residues. With 6 bases removed from V and 7 bases from J, the gap between germline ends came to 10 bases. CDR1 and CDR2 from the germline V gene are MNHEY and SVGAGI. The chain's CDR3 is CASRLESNEQFF. In DNA, the CDR3 is TGTGCCAGCAGACTAGAATCTAATGAGCAGTTCTTC.

The V gene is TRBV3-1 (or the pseudogene TRBV3-2), the J gene TRBJ1-4, with TRBD1 identical over 10 bases. Germline V lookup: CDR1 LGHDT, CDR2 YNNKEL (reference sequence). There are 14 residues in the CDR3. Trimming took 3 bases from V and 5 from J; bases not matched to a gene: 0. CDR3 DNA sequence: TGTGCCAGCAGCCAGGACAGGGGGAATGAAAAACTGTTTTTT. Its translation: CASSQDRGNEKLFF.

The chain is built from TRBV5-1 and TRBJ2-2, with D possibly TRBD2 on 6 matching bases. The germline V and J ends were trimmed by 0 bases and 0 bases, with 15 bases remaining between them. CDR1 SGHRS and CDR2 YFSETQ come from the germline V gene. The CDR3 loop spans 18 amino acids. The DNA for the CDR3 is TGCGCCAGCAGCTTGGCCGGTTTCGCGGGATCGAACACCGGGGAGCTGTTTTTT. As protein: CASSLAGFAGSNTGELFF.

The chain recombines TRBV19 with TRBJ1-2; no clear D. V gave up 0 bases and J gave up 5 bases, with 16 bases separating them. Germline V lookup: CDR1 LNHDA, CDR2 SQIVND (reference sequence). CDR3 size: 16 residues. The CDR3 here is CASSIDRGDSGYGYTF. CDR3 DNA: TGTGCCAGTAGTATAGATCGTGGTGACTCGGGTTATGGCTACACCTTC.

The rearrangement uses TRBV7-6 and TRBJ2-6, with TRBD2 as a possible D gene (5 bases). The CDR3 runs to 15 residues. Per germline, CDR1 SGHVS and CDR2 FNYEAQ. V lost 6 bases and J lost 0, with 9 bases in between. The CDR3: CASRDGISGANVLTF. The CDR3 DNA reads as TGTGCCAGCAGGGACGGGATCTCTGGGGCCAACGTCCTGACTTTC.

The chain carries TRBV13 and TRBJ1-6; TRBD1 aligns across 8 bases. The length of the CDR3 is 16 residues. V gave up 3 bases and J gave up 3 bases; unmatched junction bases: 4. The germline V gene has CDR1 PRHDT and CDR2 FYEKMQ (reference sequence). This CDR3 reads CASSFGQGFYNSPLHF. CDR3 in DNA: TGTGCCAGCAGCTTCGGACAGGGATTCTATAATTCACCCCTCCACTTT. Together with reference TRBV13 and TRBJ1-6, the CDR3 gives the full variable domain: AAGVIQSPRHLIKEKRETATLKCYPIPRHDTVYWYQQGPGQDPQFLISFYEKMQSDKGSIPDRFSAQQFSDYHSELNMSSLELGDSALYFCASSFGQGFYNSPLHFGNGTRLTVT.

This chain joins TRBV2 and TRBJ1-1; D gene unclear. V dropped 6 bases and J dropped 1 base, with 9 bases sitting between them. The CDR3 consists of 13 residues. Germline V gene data show CDR1 as SNHLY and CDR2 as FYNNEI. CDR3 DNA sequence: TGTGCCAGCAGCCTTACACCGAACACTGAAGCTTTCTTT. Its translation is CASSLTPNTEAFF.

V and J are TRBV19 and TRBJ2-7; 9 bases map to TRBD1. The junction had 6 bases not matched to a gene; V was cut back by 5 bases and J by 7 bases. CDR3 length: 13 residues. Germline loops: CDR1 LNHDA, CDR2 SQIVND (reference sequence). This CDR3 is CASSRGQGKEQYF. The CDR3 nucleotides read TGTGCCAGTAGTCGGGGACAGGGTAAAGAGCAGTACTTC.

The chain is built from TRBV6-5 and TRBJ1-1, with 7 bases identical to TRBD1. The length of the CDR3 is 14 residues. Looked up from germline, CDR1 is MNHEY and CDR2 is SVGAGI. Germline trimming cut 6 bases from V and 2 bases from J; bases unmatched to any gene: 6. The CDR3 protein is CASSPTGYNTEAFF. DNA of the CDR3: TGTGCCAGCAGCCCGACAGGGTATAACACTGAAGCTTTCTTT.

The chain couples TRBV3-1 (or the pseudogene TRBV3-2) to TRBJ2-1; possible D gene TRBD2, 5 bases. Germline CDR1 and CDR2: LGHDT and YNNKEL (reference sequence). The CDR3 spans 14 residues. V was shortened by 7 bases and J by 0 bases, with 10 bases between the two germline ends. The CDR3 sequence: CASTRAGSYNEQFF. As DNA, the CDR3 is TGTGCCAGCACCCGGGCGGGCTCCTACAATGAGCAGTTCTTC.